The source of this T cell receptor beta chain is a study of regulatory T cells in long-lasting Graves disease. The time point: newly diagnosed GD, antithyroid drugs for less than 3 months. There was RNA extracted from PBMCs, and the TCR library was made from it. Arm-PCR of CDR3 regions with iRepertoire HTBI primers generated TCR beta libraries. TCRdb recomputed calls from the multiplex PCR reads with MiXCR, one row per CDR3 protein. The data show fewer than 550,000 distinct CDR3 sequences, with about 16% seen just once and around 23% held by the top ten. The V segment lost 5 bases and the J segment 1 base; nucleotides outside the gene matches: 9. This CDR3 contains 16 residues. Germline-derived CDR1 and CDR2 are MDHEN and SYDVKM. This clonotype was detected many times. These records were also assigned to another study, of T cells in Graves' hyperthyroidism and ophthalmopathy.

The chain links TRBV28 to TRBJ2-3; 7 bases are a match to TRBD2. The receptor's source is a young woman with Graves disease. This sample comprised peripheral blood mononuclear cells (PBMCs), obtained at new diagnosis, from a patient treated with antithyroid drugs. The CDR3 DNA follows: TGTGCCAGCAGTGCGAGGACTAGAGTGGGCACAGATACGCAGTATTTT. This sequence encodes CASSARTRVGTDTQYF.